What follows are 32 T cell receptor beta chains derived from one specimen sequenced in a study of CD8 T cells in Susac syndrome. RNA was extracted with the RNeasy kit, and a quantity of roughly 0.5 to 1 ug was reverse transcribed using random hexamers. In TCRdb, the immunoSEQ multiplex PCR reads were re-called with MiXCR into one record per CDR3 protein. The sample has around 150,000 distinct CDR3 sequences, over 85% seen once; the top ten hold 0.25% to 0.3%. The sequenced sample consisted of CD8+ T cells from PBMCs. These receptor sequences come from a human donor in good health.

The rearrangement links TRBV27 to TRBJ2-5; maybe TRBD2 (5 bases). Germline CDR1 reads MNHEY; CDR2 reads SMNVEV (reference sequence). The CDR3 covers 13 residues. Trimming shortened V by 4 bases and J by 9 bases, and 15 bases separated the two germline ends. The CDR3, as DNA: TGTGCCAGCAGTTCGGACTGGAATGAACCCCAGTACTTC. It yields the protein CASSSDWNEPQYF.

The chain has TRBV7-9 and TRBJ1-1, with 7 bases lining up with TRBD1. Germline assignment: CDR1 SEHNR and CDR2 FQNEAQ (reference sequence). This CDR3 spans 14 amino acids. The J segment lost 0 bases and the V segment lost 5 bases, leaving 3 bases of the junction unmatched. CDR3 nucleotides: TGTGCCAGCAGCGCACAGGGGATGAACACTGAAGCTTTCTTT. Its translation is CASSAQGMNTEAFF.

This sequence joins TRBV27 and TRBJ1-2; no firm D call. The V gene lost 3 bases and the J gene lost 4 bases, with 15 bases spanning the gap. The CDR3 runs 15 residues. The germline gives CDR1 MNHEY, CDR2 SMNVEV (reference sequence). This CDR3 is CASSFSPEGPYGYTF. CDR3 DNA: TGTGCCAGCAGTTTCTCCCCAGAGGGCCCCTATGGCTACACCTTC.

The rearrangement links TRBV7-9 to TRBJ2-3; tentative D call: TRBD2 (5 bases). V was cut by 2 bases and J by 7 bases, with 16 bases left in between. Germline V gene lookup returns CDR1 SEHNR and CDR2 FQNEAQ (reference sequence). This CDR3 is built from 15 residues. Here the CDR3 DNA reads TGTGCCAGCAGCTTAACCCCCCGGGATGCTAATACGCAGTATTTT. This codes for CASSLTPRDANTQYF.

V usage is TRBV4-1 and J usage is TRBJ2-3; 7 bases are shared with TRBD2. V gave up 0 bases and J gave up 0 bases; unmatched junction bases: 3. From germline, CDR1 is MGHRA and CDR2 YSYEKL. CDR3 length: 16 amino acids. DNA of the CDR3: TGCGCCAGCAGCCAAGAAGGAGCGGGAAGCACAGATACGCAGTATTTT. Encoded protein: CASSQEGAGSTDTQYF.

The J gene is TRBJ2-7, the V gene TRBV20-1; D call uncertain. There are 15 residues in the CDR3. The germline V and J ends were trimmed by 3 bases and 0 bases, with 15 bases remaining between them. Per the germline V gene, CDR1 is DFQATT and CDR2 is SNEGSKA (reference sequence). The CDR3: CSASGLVAVSYEQYF. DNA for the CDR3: TGCAGTGCTAGCGGGTTGGTAGCTGTCTCCTACGAGCAGTACTTC.

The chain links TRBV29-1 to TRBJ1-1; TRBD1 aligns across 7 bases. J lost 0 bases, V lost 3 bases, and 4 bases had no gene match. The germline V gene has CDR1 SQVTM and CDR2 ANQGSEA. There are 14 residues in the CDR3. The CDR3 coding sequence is TGCAGCGTTGACGGACAGGCTTTGAACACTGAAGCTTTCTTT. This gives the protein CSVDGQALNTEAFF. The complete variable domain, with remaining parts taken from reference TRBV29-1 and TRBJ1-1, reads SAVISQKPSRDICQRGTSLTIQCQVDSQVTMMFWYRQQPGQSLTLIATANQGSEATYESGFVIDKFPISRPNLTFSTLTVSNMSPEDSSIYLCSVDGQALNTEAFFGQGTRLTVV.

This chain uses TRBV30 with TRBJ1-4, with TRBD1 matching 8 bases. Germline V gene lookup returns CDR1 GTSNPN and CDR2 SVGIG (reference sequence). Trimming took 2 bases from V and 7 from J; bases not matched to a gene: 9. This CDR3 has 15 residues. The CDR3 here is CAWSWGAGGIEKLFF. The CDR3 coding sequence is TGTGCCTGGAGTTGGGGGGCAGGGGGCATTGAAAAACTGTTTTTT.

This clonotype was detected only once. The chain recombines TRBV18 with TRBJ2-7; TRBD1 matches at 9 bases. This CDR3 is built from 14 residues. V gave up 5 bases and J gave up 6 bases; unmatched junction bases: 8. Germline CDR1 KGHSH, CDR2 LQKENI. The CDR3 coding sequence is TGTGCCAGCTCAAACCGGGACAGGGTGTTCGAGCAGTACTTC. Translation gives CASSNRDRVFEQYF.

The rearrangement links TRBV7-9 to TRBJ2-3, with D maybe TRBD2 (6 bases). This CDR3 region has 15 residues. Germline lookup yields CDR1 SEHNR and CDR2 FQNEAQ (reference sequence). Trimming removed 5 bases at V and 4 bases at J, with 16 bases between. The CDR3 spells CASSPIVGGADTQYF. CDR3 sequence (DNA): TGTGCCAGCAGCCCCATCGTCGGAGGGGCAGATACGCAGTATTTT.

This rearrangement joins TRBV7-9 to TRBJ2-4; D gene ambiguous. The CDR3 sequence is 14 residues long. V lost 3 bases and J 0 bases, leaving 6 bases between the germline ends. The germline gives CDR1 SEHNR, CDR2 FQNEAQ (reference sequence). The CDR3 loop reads CASSFGEAKNIQYF. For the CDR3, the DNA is TGTGCCAGCAGCTTTGGGGAAGCCAAAAACATTCAGTACTTC.

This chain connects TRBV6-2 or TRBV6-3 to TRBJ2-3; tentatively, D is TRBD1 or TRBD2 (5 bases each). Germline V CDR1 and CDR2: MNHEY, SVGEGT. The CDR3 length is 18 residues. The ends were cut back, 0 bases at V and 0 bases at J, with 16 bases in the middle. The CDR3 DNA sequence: TGTGCCAGCAGTTACTCGACGAACGGGGCGGAAAGCACAGATACGCAGTATTTT. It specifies CASSYSTNGAESTDTQYF.

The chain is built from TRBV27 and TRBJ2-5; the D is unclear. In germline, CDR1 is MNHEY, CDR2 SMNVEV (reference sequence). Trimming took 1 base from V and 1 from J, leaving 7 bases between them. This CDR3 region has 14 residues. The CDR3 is CASSLLGIQETQYF. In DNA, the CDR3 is TGTGCCAGCAGTTTATTGGGTATCCAAGAGACCCAGTACTTC.

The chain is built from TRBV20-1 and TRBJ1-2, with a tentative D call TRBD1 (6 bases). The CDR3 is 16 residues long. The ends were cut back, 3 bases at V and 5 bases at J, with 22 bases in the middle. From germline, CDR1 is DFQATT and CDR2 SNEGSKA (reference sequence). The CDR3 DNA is TGCAGTGCTAGTCCACCGGGACACCTTATGATATATGGCTACACCTTC. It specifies CSASPPGHLMIYGYTF.

This CDR3 is CASSPDGSGIYGEQFF. CDR3 nucleotides: TGTGCCAGCAGTCCCGACGGCAGCGGGATCTATGGTGAGCAGTTCTTC. The genes are TRBV12-3 or TRBV12-4 and TRBJ2-1; 7 bases fit TRBD2. The length of the CDR3 is 16 residues. V lost 5 bases and J lost 9; bases outside the gene matches: 16.

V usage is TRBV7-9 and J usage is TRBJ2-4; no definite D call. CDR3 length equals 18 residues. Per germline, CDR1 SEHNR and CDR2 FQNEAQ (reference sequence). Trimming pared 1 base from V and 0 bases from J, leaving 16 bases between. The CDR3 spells CASSLEDSRTLAKNIQYF. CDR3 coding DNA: TGTGCCAGCAGCTTAGAGGATAGCCGTACTCTAGCCAAAAACATTCAGTACTTC.

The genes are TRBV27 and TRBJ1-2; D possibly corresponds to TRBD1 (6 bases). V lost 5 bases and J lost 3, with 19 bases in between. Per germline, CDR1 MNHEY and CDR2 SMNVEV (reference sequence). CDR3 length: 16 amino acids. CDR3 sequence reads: CASSPSQGVFHYGYTF. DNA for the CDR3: TGTGCCAGCAGTCCCTCACAGGGCGTATTCCACTATGGCTACACCTTC.

The CDR3 DNA follows: TGTGCCAGCAGCTTAGTTCGGACCGACAATGAGCAGTTCTTC. Protein product: CASSLVRTDNEQFF. The V call is TRBV11-2, the J call TRBJ2-1; D gene uncertain. The germline CDR1 and CDR2 sequences are SGHAT and FQNNGV. The CDR3 covers 14 residues. The germline V and J ends were trimmed by 1 base and 5 bases, with 9 bases remaining between them.

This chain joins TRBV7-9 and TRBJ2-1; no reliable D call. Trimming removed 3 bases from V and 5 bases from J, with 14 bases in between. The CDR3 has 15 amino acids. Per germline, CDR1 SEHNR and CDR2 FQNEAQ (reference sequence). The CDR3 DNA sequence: TGTGCCAGCAGCTTTTCTCTTGGGCCTAACAATGAGCAGTTCTTC. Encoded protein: CASSFSLGPNNEQFF.

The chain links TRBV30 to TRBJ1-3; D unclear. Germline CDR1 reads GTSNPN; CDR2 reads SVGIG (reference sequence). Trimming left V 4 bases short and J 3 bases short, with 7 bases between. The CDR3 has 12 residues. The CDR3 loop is CAWTASGNTIYF. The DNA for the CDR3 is TGTGCCTGGACAGCTAGTGGAAACACCATATATTTT.

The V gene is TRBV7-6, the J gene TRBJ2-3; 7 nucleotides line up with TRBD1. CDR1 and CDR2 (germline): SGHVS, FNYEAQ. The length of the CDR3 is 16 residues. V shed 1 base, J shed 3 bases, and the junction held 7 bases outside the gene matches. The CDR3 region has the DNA TGTGCCAGCAGCTTAGGGCAGGGGGTCCCTACAGATACGCAGTATTTT. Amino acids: CASSLGQGVPTDTQYF. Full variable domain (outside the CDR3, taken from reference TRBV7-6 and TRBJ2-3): GAGVSQSPRYKVTKRGQDVALRCDPISGHVSLYWYRQALGQGPEFLTYFNYEAQQDKSGLPNDRFSAERPEGSISTLTIQRTEQRDSAMYRCASSLGQGVPTDTQYFGPGTRLTVL.

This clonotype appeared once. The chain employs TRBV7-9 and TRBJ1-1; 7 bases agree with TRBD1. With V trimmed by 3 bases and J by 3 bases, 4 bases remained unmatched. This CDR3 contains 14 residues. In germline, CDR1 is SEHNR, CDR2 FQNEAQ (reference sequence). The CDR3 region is CASSFPRGDTEAFF. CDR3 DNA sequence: TGTGCCAGCAGCTTTCCCAGGGGGGACACTGAAGCTTTCTTT.

This CDR3 is CSVEGTGWNTGELFF. CDR3 nucleotide sequence: TGCAGCGTTGAAGGGACAGGGTGGAACACCGGGGAGCTGTTTTTT. The chain couples TRBV29-1 to TRBJ2-2, with 8 nucleotides matching TRBD1. The CDR3 is 15 amino acids. V shed 1 base, J shed 1 base, and the junction held 2 bases outside the gene matches. Germline CDR1 SQVTM, CDR2 ANQGSEA.

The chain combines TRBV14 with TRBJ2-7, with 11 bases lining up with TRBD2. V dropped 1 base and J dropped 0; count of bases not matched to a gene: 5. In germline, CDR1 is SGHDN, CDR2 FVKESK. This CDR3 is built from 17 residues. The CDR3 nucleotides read TGTGCCAGCAGCCAAGCCTTACTAGCGGGAGTCTCCTACGAGCAGTACTTC. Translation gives CASSQALLAGVSYEQYF.

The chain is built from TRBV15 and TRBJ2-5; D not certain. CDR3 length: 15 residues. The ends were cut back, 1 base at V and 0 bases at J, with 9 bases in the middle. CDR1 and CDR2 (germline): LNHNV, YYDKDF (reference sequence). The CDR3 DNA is TGTGCCACCAGCAGAGTAAACACCTACCAAGAGACCCAGTACTTC. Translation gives CATSRVNTYQETQYF.

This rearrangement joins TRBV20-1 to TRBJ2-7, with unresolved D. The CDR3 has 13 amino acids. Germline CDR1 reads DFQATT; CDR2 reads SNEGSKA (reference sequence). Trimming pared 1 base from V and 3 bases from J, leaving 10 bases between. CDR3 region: CSARGPTVYEQYF. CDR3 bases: TGCAGTGCTAGAGGGCCCACAGTCTACGAGCAGTACTTC.

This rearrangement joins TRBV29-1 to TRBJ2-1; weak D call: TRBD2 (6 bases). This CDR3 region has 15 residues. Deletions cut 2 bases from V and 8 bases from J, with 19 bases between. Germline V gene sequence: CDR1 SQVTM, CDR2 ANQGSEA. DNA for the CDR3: TGCAGCGTTGAACCGACTAGGGGTGTTTGGGATGAGCAGTTCTTC. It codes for CSVEPTRGVWDEQFF.

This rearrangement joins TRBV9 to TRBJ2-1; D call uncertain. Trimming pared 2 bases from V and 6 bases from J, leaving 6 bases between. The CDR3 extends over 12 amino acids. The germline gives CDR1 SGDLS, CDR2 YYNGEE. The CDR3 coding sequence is TGTGCCAGCAGCGTCCAAACCAATGAGCAGTTCTTC. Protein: CASSVQTNEQFF.

CDR3 coding DNA: TGTGCCAGCAGCTTAGCGAGGCGGGGGGAGACCCAGTACTTC. It is translated as CASSLARRGETQYF. The chain employs TRBV7-8 and TRBJ2-5; 7 nucleotides line up with TRBD2. The CDR3 has 14 amino acids. The junction had 3 bases not matched to a gene; V was cut back by 0 bases and J by 5 bases. CDR1 and CDR2 (germline): SGHVS, FQNEAQ.

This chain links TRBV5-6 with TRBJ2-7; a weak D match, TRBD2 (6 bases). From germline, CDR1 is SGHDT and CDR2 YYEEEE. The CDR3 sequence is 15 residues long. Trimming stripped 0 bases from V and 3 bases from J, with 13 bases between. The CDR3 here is CASSLGTTAIYEQYF. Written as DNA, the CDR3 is TGTGCCAGCAGCTTGGGGACTACCGCAATCTACGAGCAGTACTTC.

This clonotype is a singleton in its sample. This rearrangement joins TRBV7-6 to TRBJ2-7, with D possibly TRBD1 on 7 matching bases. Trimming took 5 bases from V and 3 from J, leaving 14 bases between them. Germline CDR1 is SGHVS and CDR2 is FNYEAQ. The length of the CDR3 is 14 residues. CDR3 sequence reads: CASSPTGDSYEQYF. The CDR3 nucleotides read TGTGCCAGCAGCCCCACGGGGGACAGCTACGAGCAGTACTTC.

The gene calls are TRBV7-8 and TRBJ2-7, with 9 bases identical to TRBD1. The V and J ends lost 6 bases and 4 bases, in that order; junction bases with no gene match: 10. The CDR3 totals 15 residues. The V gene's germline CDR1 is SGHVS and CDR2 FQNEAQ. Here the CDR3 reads CASSPPGQGGYEQYF. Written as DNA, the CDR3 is TGTGCCAGCAGTCCCCCGGGACAGGGAGGTTACGAGCAGTACTTC.